The TCR beta chain described here comes from a study of cytomegalovirus exposure and HLA in healthy donors. This CDR3 is 13 amino acids long. Germline V CDR1 and CDR2: MNHEY, SVGAGI. V shed 7 bases and J 10 bases; nucleotides not matched to a gene: 10. The primer mix had 60 Vbeta and 13 Jbeta primers. Source study methods: In a later analysis, 8.5 million to 14 million of some 80 million unique beta chains occurred in at least two donors. TCRdb keeps only in-frame clones here, not all; method: immunoSEQ multiplex PCR. V, J and clone size were drawn from that table, and D and trimming were deduced from the DNA. The sample lists around 150,000 clones; nearly 80% were seen once. In regard to this clone: Antigen unknown.

Overall study findings and caveats: The study put 150 to 200 TCR beta chains on its list as cytomegalovirus-associated. By a later analysis, the bulk of CMV-associated TCR beta chains appeared HLA-restricted. The productive fraction for most TCR beta V segments was about 87% or about 30% in an earlier analysis.

The chain combines TRBV6-5 with TRBJ2-1; TRBD1 matches 7 bases. This receptor was taken from a woman in her thirties or forties in good health and CMV-seronegative. Specimen: PBMCs. The CDR3 DNA reads TGTGCCAGCAATCCCCAGGGGGTCGGAGAGCAGTTCTTC. Its protein is CASNPQGVGEQFF.